Listed below are T cell receptor beta chains from one sample, sequenced in a study of T cell repertoires in aging, cancer and after chemotherapy. TCRdb analysed the multiplex PCR reads with MiXCR anew, one entry per CDR3 protein. In the table there are around 5,000 distinct CDR3 sequences, 20% to 25% of which are singletons. Material for sequencing was blood. These receptors originate from a human donor in good health. The donor label of this sample is uncertain. CDR3s include the opening cysteine and the closing phenylalanine or tryptophan. D genes are given only for firm matches. The size of a clone is reported for some rows only, either as once, few or many, or as a class for expanded clones.

cdr3_length clone_size d_call j_call v_call cdr3_nt cdr3_aa
16 - TRBD2 TRBJ2-1 TRBV24-1 TGTGCCACCAGTGATTCGACTAGCGGGGGGGCCGGTGAGCAGTTCTTC CATSDSTSGGAGEQFF
15 medium-sized - TRBJ2-3 TRBV10-3 TGTGCCATCAGTGAGTCCCCTAACCCAACAGATACGCAGTATTTT CAISESPNPTDTQYF
16 medium-sized TRBD2 TRBJ2-7 TRBV19 TGTGCCAGTAGTATAGGAGCTAGCGGGGGCTCTTACGAGCAGTACTTC CASSIGASGGSYEQYF
16 - TRBD1 TRBJ2-2 TRBV4-3 TGCGCCAGCAGCCAAGAGGGACAGCCGAGTGACGGGGAGCTGTTTTTT CASSQEGQPSDGELFF
16 medium-sized - TRBJ2-5 TRBV11-1 TGTGCCAGCAGCTTAGTGGGAAGGGGGGACCAAGAGACCCAGTACTTC CASSLVGRGDQETQYF
17 - TRBD2 TRBJ2-3 TRBV5-5 TGTGCCAGCAGCCAAAGACTAGCGGGGGGCAGCACAGATACGCAGTATTTT CASSQRLAGGSTDTQYF
16 medium-sized - TRBJ2-1 TRBV29-1 TGCAGCGTTGAAGGCTCTACGGACACGCCCTTAAATGAGCAGTTCTTC CSVEGSTDTPLNEQFF
17 - - TRBJ1-4 TRBV4-2 TGTGCCAGCAGCCAAGATCCGTTTGGAGGGCTGGGTGAAAAACTGTTTTTT CASSQDPFGGLGEKLFF
12 medium-sized - TRBJ2-7 TRBV6-1 TGTGCCAGCAGCTCAGAGCACTACGAGCAGTACTTC CASSSEHYEQYF
17 few - TRBJ1-5 TRBV21-1 TGTGCCAGCAGCAAGCGCTTTAAGGGAGGGTCCATCAGGACCCAGCATTTT CASSKRFKGGSIRTQHF
13 medium-sized - TRBJ2-1 TRBV20-1 TGCAGTGCTAGAGTTCCGGGTGGCAATGAGCAGTTCTTC CSARVPGGNEQFF
20 medium-sized - TRBJ2-6 TRBV12-3/TRBV12-4 TGTGCCAGCAGTTTGACAGATTCTCCCGACTTGCGCTCTGGGGCCAACGTCCTGACTTTC CASSLTDSPDLRSGANVLTF
13 medium-sized - TRBJ1-4 TRBV27 TGTGCCAGCAGTCGGGCCTCTAATGAAAAACTGTTTTTT CASSRASNEKLFF
16 - - TRBJ1-5 TRBV12-3/TRBV12-4 TGTGCCAGCAGCTTAGACAGAGAATGGAGCAATCAGCCCCAGCATTTT CASSLDREWSNQPQHF
13 medium-sized - TRBJ2-5 TRBV14 TGTGCCAGCAGCCAAGCTAGGGTCGGGACCCAGTACTTC CASSQARVGTQYF
17 - - TRBJ2-3 TRBV6-1 TGTGCCAGCAGCCAAGACACCGGAAGGGGAAGGAAAGATACGCAGTATTTT CASSQDTGRGRKDTQYF
17 - TRBD1 TRBJ1-5 TRBV4-3 TGCGCCAGCAGCCAAGATTGGCCAGGGGGCTCCTATCAGCCCCAGCATTTT CASSQDWPGGSYQPQHF
15 medium-sized TRBD2 TRBJ2-5 TRBV5-6 TGTGCCAGCAGCGGCATAGCGGGGGGAACTAAGACCCAGTACTTC CASSGIAGGTKTQYF
15 few TRBD2 TRBJ2-5 TRBV20-1 TGCAGTGCTAGAGGCCTAGCGGGGGGGCTAGAGACCCAGTACTTC CSARGLAGGLETQYF
13 medium-sized - TRBJ1-4 TRBV6-6 TGTGCCAGCAAGGGGACTCTCTATGAAAAACTGTTTTTT CASKGTLYEKLFF
15 - - TRBJ2-5 TRBV5-1 TGCGCCAGCAGCTTGGACAATCGACAGGTAGAGACCCAGTACTTC CASSLDNRQVETQYF
13 - - TRBJ2-6 TRBV5-1 TGTGCCAGCAGCTCCCACGGGGCCAACGTCCTGACTTTC CASSSHGANVLTF
13 medium-sized - TRBJ2-3 TRBV5-6 TGTGCCAGCAGCTTCCCGGGGACAGATACGCAGTATTTT CASSFPGTDTQYF
13 - - TRBJ1-2 TRBV7-2 TGTGCCAGCAGCTTAAGGGGGAACTATGGCTACACCTTC CASSLRGNYGYTF
14 medium-sized - TRBJ2-3 TRBV6-1 TGTGCCGGGAGAACCGGGAGTTGGACAGATACGCAGTATTTT CAGRTGSWTDTQYF
15 - - TRBJ2-1 TRBV20-1 TGCAGTGCCTCCCCGGGCGGTAGCTCCTACAATGAGCAGTTCTTC CSASPGGSSYNEQFF
16 medium-sized TRBD2 TRBJ2-2 TRBV7-6 TGTGCCAGCAGACTTCAGGAGGGAGGGCACACCGGGGAGCTGTTTTTT CASRLQEGGHTGELFF
14 medium-sized - TRBJ1-1 TRBV6-1 TGTGCCAGCAGTATTCGGACGGGAAACACTGAAGCTTTCTTT CASSIRTGNTEAFF
14 - - TRBJ2-1 TRBV7-2 TGTGCCAGCAGCCCCGACGCGTGGGGGCGGGAGCAGTTCTTC CASSPDAWGREQFF
17 medium-sized - TRBJ2-3 TRBV6-1 TGTGCCAGCAGCACCCTAAGCCTCCGGGGCCGAACAGATACGCAGTATTTT CASSTLSLRGRTDTQYF
16 few - TRBJ2-1 TRBV21-1 TGTGCCAGCAGCAAAGGCGGGGGAAACTCCTACAATGAGCAGTTCTTC CASSKGGGNSYNEQFF
17 few - TRBJ1-5 TRBV7-2 TGTGCCAGCAGCTTAGCAATCGGACCGACGATAGTTCAGCCCCAGCATTTT CASSLAIGPTIVQPQHF
19 medium-sized - TRBJ1-6 TRBV7-9 TGTGCCAGCAGCTTAGAGGGCGTGGCGCAGAACCCCTATAATTCACCCCTCCACTTT CASSLEGVAQNPYNSPLHF
14 - - TRBJ2-1 TRBV7-7 TGTGCTAGCAGCTTAGGGGGACTGGTCGATGAGCAGTTCTTC CASSLGGLVDEQFF
16 medium-sized - TRBJ1-2 TRBV6-6 TGTGCCAGCAGTTATGGCGCAAAGGTGGGGAACTATGGCTACACCTTC CASSYGAKVGNYGYTF
14 medium-sized - TRBJ2-7 TRBV6-5 TGTGCCAGCACCCCTGCGGACATTGCCTACGAGCAGTACTTC CASTPADIAYEQYF
16 - TRBD2 TRBJ2-7 TRBV27 TGTGCCAGCAGTTTATCAAGCGGGGGGGTTTCCTACGAGCAGTACTTC CASSLSSGGVSYEQYF